A selection of T cell receptor beta chains follows, all from one sample in a study of early T cells in non-severe SARS-CoV-2 infection. TCRdb used MiXCR to reprocess the 5' RACE reads, holding one entry per CDR3 protein. The profile shows tens of thousands of distinct CDR3 sequences, around 10% of them singletons. Source material: whole blood. Receptor source: an adult who was a healthcare worker with PCR-confirmed SARS-CoV-2 infection or an uninfected control (not recorded which). Both conserved end residues are part of each CDR3. The order of the fields is clone size, J gene, CDR3 length, V gene, D gene, CDR3 protein, CDR3 DNA. D genes are given only for firm matches. The size of a clone is reported for some rows only, either as once, few or many, or as a class for expanded clones.

clone size: -
J gene: TRBJ1-2
CDR3 length: 11
V gene: TRBV20-1
D gene: -
CDR3 protein: CSASLDYGYTF
CDR3 DNA: TGCAGTGCTAGTTTGGATTATGGCTACACCTTC

clone size: many
J gene: TRBJ2-1
CDR3 length: 16
V gene: TRBV7-8
D gene: -
CDR3 protein: CASSLAMSRGINEQFF
CDR3 DNA: TGTGCCAGCAGCTTAGCGATGAGTCGGGGTATCAATGAGCAGTTCTTC

clone size: few
J gene: TRBJ2-7
CDR3 length: 17
V gene: TRBV5-5
D gene: -
CDR3 protein: CASSWRFISSPPYEQYF
CDR3 DNA: TGTGCCAGCAGCTGGCGTTTTATCAGCTCCCCTCCCTACGAGCAGTACTTC

clone size: many
J gene: TRBJ1-1
CDR3 length: 14
V gene: TRBV4-2
D gene: -
CDR3 protein: CASNTGGSGTEAFF
CDR3 DNA: TGTGCCAGCAACACGGGGGGGTCGGGCACTGAAGCTTTCTTT

clone size: many
J gene: TRBJ2-7
CDR3 length: 12
V gene: TRBV12-3/TRBV12-4
D gene: -
CDR3 protein: CASSQLVDEQYF
CDR3 DNA: TGTGCCAGCAGCCAACTCGTGGACGAGCAGTACTTC

clone size: -
J gene: TRBJ2-7
CDR3 length: 11
V gene: TRBV7-8
D gene: -
CDR3 protein: CASSPQDRLFF
CDR3 DNA: TGTGCCAGCAGCCCCCAGGACCGGTTGTTCTTC

clone size: few
J gene: TRBJ2-1
CDR3 length: 14
V gene: TRBV20-1
D gene: -
CDR3 protein: CSALRQDSYNEQFF
CDR3 DNA: TGCAGTGCCCTTAGACAGGACTCCTACAATGAGCAGTTCTTC

clone size: few
J gene: TRBJ2-7
CDR3 length: 12
V gene: TRBV4-2
D gene: -
CDR3 protein: CASSHRWNEQYF
CDR3 DNA: TGTGCCAGCAGCCACCGTTGGAACGAGCAGTACTTC

clone size: medium-sized
J gene: TRBJ1-2
CDR3 length: 15
V gene: TRBV20-1
D gene: -
CDR3 protein: CSVLFPGQKSSGYTF
CDR3 DNA: TGCAGCGTACTTTTTCCGGGACAAAAGTCGTCTGGCTACACCTTC

clone size: many
J gene: TRBJ2-3
CDR3 length: 13
V gene: TRBV29-1
D gene: -
CDR3 protein: CSVTPIVRDTQYF
CDR3 DNA: TGCAGCGTTACGCCTATAGTTAGAGATACGCAGTATTTT

clone size: few
J gene: TRBJ1-1
CDR3 length: 14
V gene: TRBV11-1
D gene: -
CDR3 protein: CASSPRSRSAEAFF
CDR3 DNA: TGTGCCAGCAGCCCCAGATCCCGCTCGGCTGAAGCTTTCTTT

clone size: few
J gene: TRBJ2-3
CDR3 length: 14
V gene: TRBV4-2
D gene: -
CDR3 protein: CASSQERVPDTQYF
CDR3 DNA: TGTGCCAGCAGCCAAGAGAGGGTCCCAGATACGCAGTATTTT

clone size: many
J gene: TRBJ1-1
CDR3 length: 14
V gene: TRBV20-1
D gene: -
CDR3 protein: CSARDMAGSPEAFF
CDR3 DNA: TGCAGTGCTAGAGATATGGCAGGTTCTCCTGAAGCTTTCTTT

clone size: few
J gene: TRBJ2-3
CDR3 length: 16
V gene: TRBV11-2
D gene: TRBD2
CDR3 protein: CASSSRAGVVADTQYF
CDR3 DNA: TGTGCCAGCAGCTCCCGAGCGGGAGTAGTCGCAGATACGCAGTATTTT

clone size: many
J gene: TRBJ2-5
CDR3 length: 14
V gene: TRBV12-5
D gene: TRBD1
CDR3 protein: CASGLADREETQYF
CDR3 DNA: TGTGCTAGTGGTTTGGCCGACAGGGAAGAGACCCAGTACTTC

clone size: few
J gene: TRBJ2-1
CDR3 length: 14
V gene: TRBV20-1
D gene: -
CDR3 protein: CSARDRRGANEQFF
CDR3 DNA: TGCAGTGCTAGAGACCGGAGGGGGGCCAATGAGCAGTTCTTC

clone size: many
J gene: TRBJ1-1
CDR3 length: 13
V gene: TRBV28
D gene: -
CDR3 protein: CASRWDMNTEAFF
CDR3 DNA: TGTGCCAGCAGATGGGACATGAACACTGAAGCTTTCTTT

clone size: many
J gene: TRBJ2-7
CDR3 length: 14
V gene: TRBV12-3/TRBV12-4
D gene: TRBD1
CDR3 protein: CASSSDRGKYEQYF
CDR3 DNA: TGTGCCAGCAGTTCGGACAGGGGGAAGTACGAGCAGTACTTC

clone size: -
J gene: TRBJ2-3
CDR3 length: 15
V gene: TRBV20-1
D gene: -
CDR3 protein: CSAPTIAGSTDTQYF
CDR3 DNA: TGCAGTGCCCCGACCATCGCGGGGAGCACAGATACGCAGTATTTT

clone size: -
J gene: TRBJ2-7
CDR3 length: 17
V gene: TRBV10-3
D gene: TRBD2
CDR3 protein: CAITQGLAGGNSYEQYF
CDR3 DNA: TGTGCCATCACCCAAGGACTAGCGGGAGGAAACTCCTACGAGCAGTACTTC

clone size: few
J gene: TRBJ2-5
CDR3 length: 14
V gene: TRBV7-2
D gene: TRBD1
CDR3 protein: CASSTLTGRETQYF
CDR3 DNA: TGTGCCAGCAGCACACTGACAGGGAGAGAGACCCAGTACTTC

clone size: few
J gene: TRBJ2-3
CDR3 length: 14
V gene: TRBV11-2
D gene: -
CDR3 protein: CASNPGTGTDTQYF
CDR3 DNA: TGTGCCAGCAACCCGGGAACTGGCACAGATACGCAGTATTTT